This T cell receptor (beta chain) was sequenced in a study of T cells expressing NK-cell markers. About the research overall: Seven donors tested HCMV-seropositive and one tested seronegative among the eight sequenced.

Worth noting for this clonotype: Its matching antigen is unknown.

Overall study results and limits: The contribution of dominant NKG2C+ clonotypes to CD8+ T cells in five to seven donors was roughly 1.0-7.0%.

TCRdb re-analyzed the 5' RACE reads; it lists each CDR3 protein once, without DNA. The sample table sets out fewer than 400,000 distinct CDR3 sequences. The germline CDR1 and CDR2 sequences are SGHAT and FQNNGV. This CDR3 is built from 15 residues. Specimen: blood T cells: a sorted CD56 or NKG2C T cell subset, CD4+ or CD8+ T cells, or bulk PBMC T cells (not recorded which). The sequence was obtained from a man aged 18 to 69 in good health. The chain has TRBV11-2 and TRBJ1-2; as DNA is missing, the TRBD1 call by TCRdb cannot be tested. The CDR3 here is CASSSGTAPNYGYTF.